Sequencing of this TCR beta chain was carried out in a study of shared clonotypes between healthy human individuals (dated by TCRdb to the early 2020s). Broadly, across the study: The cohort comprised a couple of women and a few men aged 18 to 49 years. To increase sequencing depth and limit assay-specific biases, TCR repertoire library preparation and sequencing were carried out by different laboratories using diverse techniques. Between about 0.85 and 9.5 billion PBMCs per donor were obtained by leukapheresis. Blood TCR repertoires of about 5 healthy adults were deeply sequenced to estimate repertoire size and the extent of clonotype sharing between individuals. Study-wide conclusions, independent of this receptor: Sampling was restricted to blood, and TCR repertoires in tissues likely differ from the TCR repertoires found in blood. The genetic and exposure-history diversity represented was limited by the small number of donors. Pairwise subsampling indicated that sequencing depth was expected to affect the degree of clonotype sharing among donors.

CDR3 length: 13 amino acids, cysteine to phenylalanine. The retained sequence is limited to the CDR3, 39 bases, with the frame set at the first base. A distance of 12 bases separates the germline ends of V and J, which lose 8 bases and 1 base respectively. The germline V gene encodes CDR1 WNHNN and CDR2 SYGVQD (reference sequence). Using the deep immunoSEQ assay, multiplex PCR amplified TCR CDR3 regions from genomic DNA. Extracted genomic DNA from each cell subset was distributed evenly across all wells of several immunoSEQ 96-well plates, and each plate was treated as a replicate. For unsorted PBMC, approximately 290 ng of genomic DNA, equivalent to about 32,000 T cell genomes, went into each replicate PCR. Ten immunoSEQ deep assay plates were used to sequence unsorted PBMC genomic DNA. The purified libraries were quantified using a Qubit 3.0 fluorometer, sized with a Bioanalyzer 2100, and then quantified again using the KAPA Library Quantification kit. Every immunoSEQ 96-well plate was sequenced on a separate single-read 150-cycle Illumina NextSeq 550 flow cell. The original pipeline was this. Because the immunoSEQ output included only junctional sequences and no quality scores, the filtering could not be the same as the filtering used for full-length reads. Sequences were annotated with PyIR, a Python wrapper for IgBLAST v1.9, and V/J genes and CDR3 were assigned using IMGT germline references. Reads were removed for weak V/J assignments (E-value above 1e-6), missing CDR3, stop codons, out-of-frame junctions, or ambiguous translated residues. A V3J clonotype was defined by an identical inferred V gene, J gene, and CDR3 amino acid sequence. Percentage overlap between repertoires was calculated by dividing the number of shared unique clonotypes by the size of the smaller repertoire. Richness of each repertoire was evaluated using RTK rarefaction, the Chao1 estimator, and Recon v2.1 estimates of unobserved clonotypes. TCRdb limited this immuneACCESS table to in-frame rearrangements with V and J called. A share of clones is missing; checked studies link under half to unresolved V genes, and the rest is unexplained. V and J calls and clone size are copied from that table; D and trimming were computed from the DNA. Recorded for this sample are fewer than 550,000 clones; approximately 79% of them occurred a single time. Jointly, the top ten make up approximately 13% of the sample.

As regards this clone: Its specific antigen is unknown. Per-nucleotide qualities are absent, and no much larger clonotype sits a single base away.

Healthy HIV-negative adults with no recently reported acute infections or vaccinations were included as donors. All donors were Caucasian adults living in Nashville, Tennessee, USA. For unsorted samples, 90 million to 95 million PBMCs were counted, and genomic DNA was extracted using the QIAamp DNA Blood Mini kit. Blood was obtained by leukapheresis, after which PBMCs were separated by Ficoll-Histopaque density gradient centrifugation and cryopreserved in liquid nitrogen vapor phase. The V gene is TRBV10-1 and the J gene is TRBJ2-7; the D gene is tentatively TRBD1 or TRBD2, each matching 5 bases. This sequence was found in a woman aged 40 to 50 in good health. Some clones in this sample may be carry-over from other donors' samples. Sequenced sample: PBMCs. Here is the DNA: TGCGCCAGCTCCCGGGGCCAGTCCTACGAGCAGTACTTC. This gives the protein CASSRGQSYEQYF.